This TCR beta chain was captured in a study of T cell repertoires and HLA-DP antigens. Germline lookup yields CDR1 MNHEY and CDR2 SVGAGI. The V gene lost 2 bases and the J gene lost 4 bases, with 14 bases spanning the gap. This CDR3 has 15 amino acids. This table comes from immunoSEQ multiplex PCR, and its TCRdb copy is limited to in-frame clones, with some not included. Of some 110,000 clones in the sample, about 92% are singletons; the top ten hold 0.27%. In the case of this clone: What it binds is not known.

The origin of this receptor is a woman between 18 and 30 years old in good health and CMV-seronegative. The gene calls are TRBV6-5 and TRBJ1-2, with D possibly TRBD1 on 5 matching bases. The sequenced sample was CD4+ T cells from PBMCs. This chain's CDR3 is CASSYGTGPGYGYTF. The CDR3 nucleotides read TGTGCCAGCAGTTACGGTACGGGGCCCGGCTATGGCTACACCTTC.